Shown below are 12 T cell receptor beta chains from a single sample sequenced in a study of graft-versus-host responses after intestinal transplantation. The protocol was immunoSEQ multiplex PCR, while the TCRdb copy is restricted to in-frame clones and leaves out a portion. The sample lists approximately 90,000 clones, about 89% occurring once. Their antigens remain unidentified. Sequenced here: unstimulated CD8+ T cells sorted from spleen or lymph node cells, sampled before intestinal transplant. The receptors come from a human donor who received an intestinal transplant.

This chain links TRBV5-6 with TRBJ2-3, with D uncertain. Germline lookup yields CDR1 SGHDT and CDR2 YYEEEE. The CDR3 is 15 residues long. V was cut by 3 bases and J by 2 bases, with 13 bases left in between. The CDR3 DNA follows: TGTGCCAGCAGCTCCGAAAATTTTGACACAGATACGCAGTATTTT. This translates into CASSSENFDTDTQYF.

The rearrangement uses TRBV4-1 and TRBJ2-7; D remains ambiguous. CDR1 and CDR2 (germline): MGHRA, YSYEKL. The length of the CDR3 is 13 residues. The germline V and J ends were trimmed by 2 bases and 2 bases, with 7 bases remaining between them. CDR3 in amino acids: CASSQLFPYEQYF. The CDR3 nucleotides read TGCGCCAGCAGCCAATTGTTCCCCTACGAGCAGTACTTC.

CDR3 DNA sequence: TGTGCCAGCAGTGCCCGACAGGTCCTCTCCTACGAGCAGTACTTC. Its protein is CASSARQVLSYEQYF. This sequence joins TRBV6-1 and TRBJ2-7; the D gene is possibly TRBD1 (6 bases). The CDR3 runs 15 residues. The V gene's germline CDR1 is MNHNS and CDR2 SASEGT. Trimming pared 4 bases from V and 0 bases from J, leaving 13 bases between.

The genes are TRBV5-6 and TRBJ2-7; D remains ambiguous. The CDR3 totals 14 residues. V lost 2 bases to trimming and J lost 2 bases, with 11 bases between them. The germline CDR1 and CDR2 sequences are SGHDT and YYEEEE. CDR3 in amino acids: CASSFGVLTYEQYF. CDR3 bases: TGTGCCAGCAGCTTTGGGGTTCTCACCTACGAGCAGTACTTC.

The V and J genes are TRBV15 and TRBJ2-7; 8 bases map to TRBD1. The CDR3 totals 16 residues. Trimming removed 0 bases from V and 2 bases from J; junction bases left unmatched: 6. CDR1 and CDR2 from the germline V gene are LNHNV and YYDKDF (reference sequence). For the CDR3, the DNA is TGTGCCACCAGCAGAGATATAGGGACAGGTACCTACGAGCAGTACTTC. Residues: CATSRDIGTGTYEQYF.

V and J are TRBV27 and TRBJ2-1, with a possible D match to TRBD2 (6 bases). Between the trimmed V and J ends, which lost 3 bases and 2 bases, there was a span of 8 bases. The CDR3 extends over 14 amino acids. The germline gives CDR1 MNHEY, CDR2 SMNVEV (reference sequence). The chain's CDR3 is CASSFGGAYNEQFF. CDR3 in DNA: TGTGCCAGCAGTTTCGGCGGGGCCTACAATGAGCAGTTCTTC.

This clone has just a few counts. The CDR3 DNA sequence: TGTGCCAGCAGTGAAGCGGGGGTCCAAGAGACCCAGTACTTC. This translates into CASSEAGVQETQYF. This sequence joins TRBV6-1 and TRBJ2-5; TRBD1 or TRBD2 may be the D gene (5 bases each). Germline V lookup: CDR1 MNHNS, CDR2 SASEGT. Deletions cut 0 bases from V and 1 base from J, with 6 bases between. The CDR3 sequence is 14 residues long.

The gene calls are TRBV12-5 and TRBJ2-5; D gene uncertain. Trimming took off 5 bases at V and 1 base at J, with 11 bases between the two ends. CDR1 is LGHNT, CDR2 FRNRAP, per germline. The CDR3 is made up of 14 amino acids. CDR3 bases: TGTGCTAGTGGTCTGTTTGGCGGCCAAGAGACCCAGTACTTC. As protein: CASGLFGGQETQYF.

The chain uses TRBV5-1 and TRBJ2-7, with D possibly matching TRBD2 (6 bases). With 1 base removed from V and 5 bases from J, the gap between germline ends came to 19 bases. Germline CDR1 is SGHRS and CDR2 is YFSETQ. The CDR3 loop spans 16 amino acids. The CDR3 sequence is CASSLYFGGTSHEQYF. The CDR3, as DNA: TGCGCCAGCAGCTTGTATTTCGGGGGTACGTCCCACGAGCAGTACTTC. The full variable domain, in which reference TRBV5-1 and TRBJ2-7 provide the parts outside the CDR3, is KAGVTQTPRYLIKTRGQQVTLSCSPISGHRSVSWYQQTPGQGLQFLFEYFSETQRNKGNFPGRFSGRQFSNSRSEMNVSTLELGDSALYLCASSLYFGGTSHEQYFGPGTRLTVT.

This chain connects TRBV19 to TRBJ2-7, with TRBD1 matching 8 bases. The CDR3 has 13 residues. V lost 0 bases and J lost 6; bases outside the gene matches: 1. From germline, CDR1 is LNHDA and CDR2 SQIVND (reference sequence). The DNA for the CDR3 is TGTGCCAGTAGTATAGATCAGGGGGCCGAGCAGTACTTC. Amino acids: CASSIDQGAEQYF.

The chain links TRBV4-1 to TRBJ2-2; D call uncertain. This CDR3 is built from 14 residues. V lost 4 bases, J lost 5 bases, and 11 bases lay in between. CDR1 is MGHRA, CDR2 YSYEKL, per germline. CDR3 nucleotides: TGCGCCAGCAGCCCCCCCCTGGGTACCGGGGAGCTGTTTTTT. Encoded protein: CASSPPLGTGELFF.

The V and J genes are TRBV27 and TRBJ2-5; D possibly corresponds to TRBD1 (5 bases). The germline V gene has CDR1 MNHEY and CDR2 SMNVEV (reference sequence). V was shortened by 5 bases and J by 3 bases, with 10 bases between the two germline ends. The CDR3 sequence is 13 residues long. CDR3 in amino acids: CASSPPGKETQYF. CDR3 DNA: TGTGCCAGCAGTCCTCCAGGGAAAGAGACCCAGTACTTC.